This TCR beta chain was sequenced during a study of cytomegalovirus exposure and HLA in healthy donors. PCR was performed using 60 Vbeta and 13 Jbeta primers. Data came from immunoSEQ multiplex PCR; TCRdb stores just in-frame clones and leaves some out. The sample gives approximately 160,000 clones, around 80% of which show up once; approximately 1.3% is in the top ten. Remarks on this clone: The antigen is undetermined.

Overall study results and limits: In an earlier analysis, about 90% or about 30%: the productive usage of most TCR beta V segments.

This CDR3 spans 13 amino acids. V lost 0 bases and J lost 5; bases outside the gene matches: 0. From germline, CDR1 is GTSNPN and CDR2 SVGIG (reference sequence). This TCR came from a woman in her 30s in good health and CMV-seropositive. Sequenced sample: PBMCs. The rearrangement uses TRBV30 and TRBJ2-5, with 10 bases that match TRBD2. Here the CDR3 reads CAWSVSGRETQYF. The CDR3, as DNA: TGTGCCTGGAGTGTTAGCGGGAGGGAGACCCAGTACTTC.